This T cell receptor (beta chain) was found in a study of blood T cells in healthy people across ages. This clonotype was observed many times. Its antigen is undetermined. Notes on the study in general: Long-lived donors exceeded aged donors in naive CD4+ cells and diversity. When one million T cells were used, diversity estimates were thought to be underestimates.

Alongside a J-beta primer mix, a sample-barcoded 5' primer served in a second PCR lasting roughly 7 to 11 cycles. Using its own MiXCR run on the 5' RACE reads, TCRdb lists one record per CDR3 protein. The table shows 870,000 or so distinct CDR3 sequences, with 29% occurring only once. This receptor was taken from a woman of 80 years or more in good health. What was sequenced was blood.

The CDR3 DNA follows: TGTGCCAGCAGTGAACTAGCGGGGGATTATTACGAGCAGTACTTC. Its protein is CASSELAGDYYEQYF. The chain is built from TRBV6-5 and TRBJ2-7, with 11 bases matching TRBD2. The junction had 7 bases not matched to a gene; V was cut back by 5 bases and J by 4 bases. The germline V gene has CDR1 MNHEY and CDR2 SVGAGI. The length of the CDR3 is 15 residues.